Sequencing of this T cell receptor (beta chain) was carried out in a study of neurological immune-mediated disorders. The V segment lost 6 bases and the J segment 8 bases; nucleotides outside the gene matches: 10. The CDR3 is 14 residues long. Study-level findings and limits: CDR3 amino acid sequences of expanded clones were not shared across subjects, a result suggesting private repertoires in all groups.

The authors produced cDNA by 5'RACE using 10-nucleotide random UMIs. One entry per CDR3 protein results from TCRdb running MiXCR on the 5' RACE reads. The data show more than 50,000 distinct CDR3 sequences, approximately 5.2% seen once. This clonotype was observed many times. The antigen is undetermined. The TCR originated in a woman in her 30s with multiple sclerosis. The chain combines TRBV12-3 or TRBV12-4 with TRBJ1-2; TRBD1 matches at 9 bases. The sample taken for sequencing was PBMCs. The CDR3 sequence: CASRPLQGASGYTF. The CDR3 nucleotides are TGTGCCAGCAGACCGTTACAGGGGGCCTCGGGCTACACCTTC.